This T cell receptor beta chain was identified during a study of PD-1 blockade in classical Hodgkin lymphoma. Findings of the study overall: Newly diagnosed patients were reported to exhibit reduced baseline TCR diversity relative to healthy donors.

In this sample, this clone turned up a few times. What it binds is not known. There are 17 residues in the CDR3. The J segment lost 1 base and the V segment lost 3 bases, leaving 6 bases of the junction unmatched. Germline V gene sequence: CDR1 KGHSH, CDR2 LQKENI. All trial patients relapsed after autologous stem cell transplantation. TCRdb's copy holds only in-frame clones and misses some; the assay was immunoSEQ multiplex PCR. Seen here are about 93,000 clones, 81% observed once, and the top ten hold 16%. The receptor's source is a human donor with classical Hodgkin lymphoma. Sequences were derived from peripheral blood mononuclear cells (PBMCs), sampled before the second cycle of nivolumab. The V and J genes are TRBV18 and TRBJ2-3, with 11 bases lining up with TRBD2. CDR3 sequence (DNA): TGTGCCAGCTCACCTAGCGGGAGGGCCCCCCGCACAGATACGCAGTATTTT. Translating it yields CASSPSGRAPRTDTQYF. The variable domain in full, completed from reference TRBV18 and TRBJ2-3, reads NAGVMQNPRHLVRRRGQEARLRCSPMKGHSHVYWYRQLPEEGLKFMVYLQKENIIDESGMPKERFSAEFPKEGPSILRIQQVVRGDSAAYFCASSPSGRAPRTDTQYFGPGTRLTVL.